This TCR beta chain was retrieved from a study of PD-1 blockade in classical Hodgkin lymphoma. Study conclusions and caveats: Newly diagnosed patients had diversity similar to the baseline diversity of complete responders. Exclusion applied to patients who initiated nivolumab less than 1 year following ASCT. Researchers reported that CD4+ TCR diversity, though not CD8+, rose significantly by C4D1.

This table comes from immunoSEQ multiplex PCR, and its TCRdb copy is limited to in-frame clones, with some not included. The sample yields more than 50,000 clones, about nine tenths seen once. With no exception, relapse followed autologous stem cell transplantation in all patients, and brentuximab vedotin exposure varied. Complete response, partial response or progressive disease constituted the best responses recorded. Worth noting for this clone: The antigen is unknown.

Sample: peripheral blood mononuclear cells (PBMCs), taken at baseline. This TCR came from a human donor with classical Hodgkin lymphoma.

The CDR3 spells CASSLERDPYNEQFF. DNA of the CDR3: TGTGCCAGCAGCTTAGAGCGGGACCCCTACAATGAGCAGTTCTTC. The rearrangement uses TRBV11-2 and TRBJ2-1, with a possible D match to TRBD2 (6 bases). Between the trimmed V and J ends, which lost 0 bases and 2 bases, there was a span of 8 bases. The germline CDR1 and CDR2 sequences are SGHAT and FQNNGV. The CDR3 covers 15 residues.